The 3 T cell receptor beta chains below come from one sample, sequenced in a study of post-analysis software for immune sequencing data. The library was made from cDNA and included unique molecular identifiers. TCRdb called the PCR reads again in MiXCR, with one record for every CDR3 protein. In the table there are 500,000 to 600,000 distinct CDR3 sequences, roughly two fifths of which are singletons. Findings of the study overall: Among five TRBV segments more frequent in patients than controls were TRBV5-6, TRBV5-1 and TRBV20-1.

These receptors have no identified antigens. Material for sequencing was blood. The receptors stem from a girl between 10 and 17 years old with multiple sclerosis.

This clonotype was detected a few times. V and J are TRBV12-3 or TRBV12-4 and TRBJ1-1; D unresolved. V was shortened by 8 bases and J by 8 bases, with 12 bases between the two germline ends. The CDR3 consists of 11 residues. This chain's CDR3 is CASPQAGEAFF. CDR3 nucleotide sequence: TGTGCCAGCCCCCAAGCCGGGGAAGCTTTCTTT.

The V and J genes are TRBV6-5 and TRBJ2-5; 8 nucleotides match TRBD2. Near its end, the DNA agrees better with TRBJ2-7, so the J call may be wrong. CDR3 length: 12 amino acids. Germline V gives CDR1 MNHEY, CDR2 SVGAGI. CDR3 amino acids: CATRGGFYEQYF. In DNA, the CDR3 is TGTGCCACCCGGGGGGGATTCTACGAGCAGTACTTC.

The CDR3: CASKGPSDTQYF. The CDR3 DNA is TGTGCCAGCAAGGGCCCTTCAGATACGCAGTATTTT. The chain links TRBV12-3 or TRBV12-4 to TRBJ2-3; D not resolved. V dropped 7 bases and J dropped 4 bases, with 9 bases sitting between them. CDR3 length: 12 amino acids.